The 7 T cell receptor beta chains below all came from one sample that was sequenced in a study of CD8+CD57+ T cells in acquired aplastic anemia. Genomic DNA acted as the template from which TCR beta VDJ combination and CDR3 sequence profiling were carried out. TCRdb passed the reads through MiXCR, listing each CDR3 protein once. Of 200,000 to 250,000 distinct CDR3 sequences listed, over 55% are singletons. The sample comprised sorted CD4+, CD8+, or CD8+CD57+ T cells (not recorded which) from PBMCs. These receptors all come from a human donor in good health.

The chain employs TRBV10-3 and TRBJ2-2; D may be TRBD1 (6 bases). This CDR3 region has 14 residues. Trimming took off 7 bases at V and 6 bases at J, with 15 bases between the two ends. Germline CDR1 and CDR2: ENHRY and SYGVKD. CDR3 coding DNA: TGTGCCATCACCCTAGGAAAGGGGGCCGGGGAGCTGTTTTTT. Protein: CAITLGKGAGELFF.

Notes on this clonotype: A much larger clone is a single base away; this may be a read error. CDR3 DNA: TGTGCCAGCAGCTTAGGGTTCCTACTAGAGCACAATACGAATGAGCAGCTCTTC. Its translation is CASSLGFLLEHNTNEQLF. The chain is built from TRBV11-2 and TRBJ2-1, with D possibly being TRBD2 (5 bases). Germline loops: CDR1 SGHAT, CDR2 FQNNGV. This CDR3 is built from 18 residues. Drawing the rest from reference TRBV11-2 and TRBJ2-1, the complete variable domain is EAGVAQSPRYKIIEKRQSVAFWCNPISGHATLYWYQQILGQGPKLLIQFQNNGVVDDSQLPKDRFSAERLKGVDSTLKIQPAKLEDSAVYLCASSLGFLLEHNTNEQLFGPGTRLTVL.

The chain is built from TRBV12-3 or TRBV12-4 and TRBJ2-2, with D hard to call. V lost 4 bases and J 0 bases, leaving 18 bases between the germline ends. The CDR3 has 18 amino acids. The DNA for the CDR3 is TGTGCCAGCAGTTCAGTTCCAGGAGATAACGCGAACACCGGGGAGCTGTTTTTT. The encoded protein is CASSSVPGDNANTGELFF.

The gene calls are TRBV29-1 and TRBJ2-5; 8 nucleotides line up with TRBD1. The V gene's germline CDR1 is SQVTM and CDR2 ANQGSEA. V lost 6 bases, J lost 2 bases, and 5 bases stayed unmatched. The CDR3 loop spans 13 amino acids. The CDR3 DNA sequence: TGCAGCGTAGATACAGGGGGGCAAGAGACCCAGTACTTC. This gives the protein CSVDTGGQETQYF.

This clonotype was counted between two and nine times. V and J are TRBV20-1 and TRBJ2-7; 8 nucleotides line up with TRBD2. There are 15 residues in the CDR3. After removal of 1 base from V and 0 bases from J, the junction contained 5 bases not matched to a gene. The germline V gene encodes CDR1 DFQATT and CDR2 SNEGSKA (reference sequence). CDR3 DNA sequence: TGCAGTGCTAGAGTCCTAGCGGGCGACTCCTACGAGCAGTACTTC. This sequence encodes CSARVLAGDSYEQYF.

The rearrangement links TRBV10-3 to TRBJ2-7; 12 nucleotides match TRBD2. V shed 4 bases and J 2 bases; nucleotides not matched to a gene: 12. From germline, CDR1 is ENHRY and CDR2 SYGVKD. The CDR3 runs to 18 residues. CDR3 nucleotide sequence: TGTGCCATCAGTGGGATGGGACTAGCGGGCCAGGGGACCTACGAGCAGTACTTC. Its translation: CAISGMGLAGQGTYEQYF.

This chain links TRBV7-2 with TRBJ1-2; D gene uncertain. V lost 0 bases to trimming and J lost 3 bases, with 2 bases between them. This CDR3 region has 12 residues. Germline V lookup: CDR1 SGHTA, CDR2 FQGNSA. The CDR3 loop reads CASSLADYGYTF. CDR3 sequence (DNA): TGTGCCAGCAGCTTAGCAGACTATGGCTACACCTTC.